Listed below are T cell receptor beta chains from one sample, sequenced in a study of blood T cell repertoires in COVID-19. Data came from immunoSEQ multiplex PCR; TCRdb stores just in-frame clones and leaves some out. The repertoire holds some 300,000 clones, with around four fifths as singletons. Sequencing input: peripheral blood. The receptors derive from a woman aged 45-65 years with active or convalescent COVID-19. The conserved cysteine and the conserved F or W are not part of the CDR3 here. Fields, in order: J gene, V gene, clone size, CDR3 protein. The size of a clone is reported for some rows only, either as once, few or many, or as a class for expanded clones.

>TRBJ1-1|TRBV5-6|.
ASSRDRGNAEAF
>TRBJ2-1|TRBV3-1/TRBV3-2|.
ASSQGPAVEQF
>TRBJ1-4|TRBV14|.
ASSRHLGTGINEKLF
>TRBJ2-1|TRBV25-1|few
ASSLAGDYNEQF
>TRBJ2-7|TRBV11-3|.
ASSLGPYSSRQRVIYEQY
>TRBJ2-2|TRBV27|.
ASSGGLALNTGELF
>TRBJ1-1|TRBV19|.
ASSILSTENTEAF
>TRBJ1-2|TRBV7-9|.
ASSLGGLNYGYT
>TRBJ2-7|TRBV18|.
ASSPSYGSGYEQY
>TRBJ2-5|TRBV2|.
ASSRDRGGEETQY
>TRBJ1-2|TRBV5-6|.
ASSQIRDRGFYGYT
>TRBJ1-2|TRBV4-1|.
ASSQPLTGTYGYT
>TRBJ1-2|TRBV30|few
AWSAFFGGGYT
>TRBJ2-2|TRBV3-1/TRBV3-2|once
ASSHGRGNTGELF
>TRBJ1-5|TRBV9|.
ASSPNFRVGQPQH
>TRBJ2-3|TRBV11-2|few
ASSLASGPTDTQY
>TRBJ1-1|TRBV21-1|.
ASSGTVEAF